This record looks at one TCR beta chain sequence and its context. The entry originates in a study of blood T cell repertoires in COVID-19. Method: immunoSEQ multiplex PCR; TCRdb's copy keeps in-frame clones and lacks some. The data hold around 100,000 clones, with 85% observed a single time. This CDR3 is built from 14 residues. V lost 0 bases, J lost 8 bases, and 11 bases lay in between. CDR1 and CDR2 from the germline V gene are SGHAT and FQNNGV. This TCR was sampled from a man over 45 with active or convalescent COVID-19. The rearrangement links TRBV11-2 to TRBJ2-1; tentatively, D is TRBD2 (5 bases). Sequencing used peripheral blood. The CDR3 nucleotides read TGTGCCAGCAGCTTAGACGCGGTGGACTATGAGCAGTTCTTC. Translation: CASSLDAVDYEQFF.